This TCR beta chain was profiled in a study of type 1 regulatory T cells. About the research overall: An in vitro protocol generated T-allo10, a Tr1-enriched, alloantigen-specific CD4 T cell product.

CDR3 length equals 22 residues. Germline trimming cut 0 bases from V and 2 bases from J; bases unmatched to any gene: 24. In germline, CDR1 is MNHEY, CDR2 SVGEGT. In TCRdb, the reads were re-called with MiXCR into one record per CDR3 protein. The repertoire includes 60,000 to 70,000 distinct CDR3 sequences, approximately 50% of them detected once, and less than 2.5% sits in the top ten. This clonotype was counted once. Its antigen is still unknown. This sequence was found in a human donor in good health. The chain links TRBV6-2 or TRBV6-3 to TRBJ2-7; 8 positions match TRBD1. Source material: cultured non-Tr1 T cells, either the whole culture or a sorted T cell fraction (not recorded which). CDR3 region: CASSYSIDRVLDRDRLPYEQYF. The DNA for the CDR3 is TGTGCCAGCAGTTACTCGATTGATCGGGTTCTGGACCGGGACAGGCTTCCCTACGAGCAGTACTTC.